Each of the 6 T cell receptor beta chains below was sequenced from the same sample in a study of beta chain features in type 1 diabetes. Sequenced material consisted of expressed TCRB transcripts (all of the isolated RNA was reverse transcribed). Clones were sequenced by immunoSEQ multiplex PCR, and TCRdb holds only the in-frame ones, with some missing. This repertoire shows about 40,000 clones, over 45% found once; its top ten account for 0.6% to 0.85%. The sequenced sample consisted of central memory CD4+ T cells from blood. All receptors derive from a woman between 18 and 29 years old in good health.

This clone has just a few counts. The chain employs TRBV6-6 and TRBJ1-1, with 8 positions matching TRBD1. CDR1 and CDR2 (germline): MNHNY, SVGAGI (reference sequence). CDR3 length equals 15 residues. The V and J ends lost 6 bases and 3 bases, in that order; junction bases with no gene match: 9. CDR3 sequence: CASRSTGQADTEAFF. In DNA, the CDR3 is TGTGCCAGCAGATCTACGGGACAGGCGGACACTGAAGCTTTCTTT.

This clone has more than one count but fewer than ten. The chain employs TRBV30 and TRBJ1-5; 8 bases fit TRBD1. The CDR3 covers 15 residues. V trimming: 2 bases; J trimming: 5 bases; junction bases outside the gene matches: 8. Per germline, CDR1 GTSNPN and CDR2 SVGIG (reference sequence). The CDR3 here is CAWSTPDREYQPQHF. Written as DNA, the CDR3 is TGTGCCTGGAGTACACCGGACAGGGAATATCAGCCCCAGCATTTT.

This sequence joins TRBV27 and TRBJ2-1; 9 nucleotides line up with TRBD1. Looked up from germline, CDR1 is MNHEY and CDR2 is SMNVEV (reference sequence). This CDR3 has 16 residues. J lost 2 bases, V lost 8 bases, and 10 bases had no gene match. The CDR3 nucleotides are TGTGCCAGCGGTTGGGATGGGACAGGGACCTACAATGAGCAGTTCTTC. Amino acids: CASGWDGTGTYNEQFF.

This clone was counted between two and nine times. The chain recombines TRBV18 with TRBJ1-5; TRBD1 is a possible D gene (6 bases). The germline V and J ends were trimmed by 4 bases and 3 bases, with 16 bases remaining between them. Germline CDR1 is KGHSH and CDR2 is LQKENI. The CDR3 has 16 amino acids. The CDR3 protein is CASSREQGMNNQPQHF. Written as DNA, the CDR3 is TGTGCCAGCTCACGCGAACAGGGAATGAACAATCAGCCCCAGCATTTT.

This clone has just a few counts. This chain connects TRBV5-1 to TRBJ2-5; 10 bases are a match to TRBD1. The CDR3 totals 15 residues. J was trimmed by 3 bases and V by 6 bases; bases with no gene match: 8. Germline V lookup: CDR1 SGHRS, CDR2 YFSETQ. The CDR3 loop is CASTSYGTGEETQYF. CDR3 coding DNA: TGCGCCAGCACGTCCTATGGGACAGGGGAAGAGACCCAGTACTTC.

This rearrangement joins TRBV25-1 to TRBJ2-7, with a weak D call TRBD1 (5 bases). V lost 2 bases and J 3 bases, leaving 8 bases between the germline ends. This CDR3 has 13 residues. CDR1 MGHDK and CDR2 SYGVNS come from the germline V gene. The CDR3, as DNA: TGTGCCAGCAGTGAACAGGGTTTCTACGAGCAGTACTTC. This encodes CASSEQGFYEQYF.